A single sample gave rise to the 7 T cell receptor beta chains below, sequenced in a study of blood T cell repertoires in COVID-19. Here immunoSEQ multiplex PCR was the method, and the copy in TCRdb shows in-frame clones only, minus some. The sample lists around 280,000 clones; around nine tenths were seen once. The specimen sequenced was peripheral blood. The receptors derive from a woman aged 25 to 39 with COVID-19, enrolled during active disease.

This rearrangement joins TRBV7-9 to TRBJ1-2; the D gene is possibly TRBD1 (6 bases). The CDR3 sequence is 13 residues long. Trimming took off 5 bases at V and 4 bases at J, with 11 bases between the two ends. Germline V gene lookup returns CDR1 SEHNR and CDR2 FQNEAQ (reference sequence). The CDR3 here is CASSLQGLYGYTF. For the CDR3, the DNA is TGTGCCAGCAGCCTACAGGGTCTCTATGGCTACACCTTC.

This clone was counted between two and nine times. This chain joins TRBV19 and TRBJ2-7; 9 bases agree with TRBD1. V shed 3 bases and J 5 bases; nucleotides not matched to a gene: 5. Looked up from germline, CDR1 is LNHDA and CDR2 is SQIVND (reference sequence). CDR3 size: 14 residues. The CDR3 sequence is CASSILGQGDEQYF. DNA for the CDR3: TGTGCCAGTAGTATCCTGGGACAGGGTGACGAGCAGTACTTC.

The V and J genes are TRBV6-5 and TRBJ1-2; 8 bases line up with TRBD1. Losses at the gene ends were 6 bases for V and 4 bases for J; bases not matched to a gene: 4. Germline CDR1 MNHEY, CDR2 SVGAGI. The CDR3 length is 13 residues. CDR3 protein: CASSVDRVYGYTF. In DNA, the CDR3 is TGTGCCAGCAGCGTGGACAGGGTCTATGGCTACACCTTC.

The chain has TRBV9 and TRBJ2-2; D possibly corresponds to TRBD2 (5 bases). Trimming stripped 2 bases from V and 1 base from J, with 12 bases between. The CDR3 has 16 residues. Germline V gene data show CDR1 as SGDLS and CDR2 as YYNGEE. This CDR3 is CASSVTVSGNTGELFF. CDR3 sequence (DNA): TGTGCCAGCAGCGTTACCGTCAGCGGGAACACCGGGGAGCTGTTTTTT.

This chain connects TRBV19 to TRBJ1-1; TRBD1 is a possible D gene (6 bases). V was cut by 5 bases and J by 0 bases, with 10 bases left in between. Germline CDR1 reads LNHDA; CDR2 reads SQIVND (reference sequence). The CDR3 sequence is 14 residues long. The CDR3 reads CASSSHRVNTEAFF. The CDR3 nucleotides are TGTGCCAGTAGTTCCCACAGGGTGAACACTGAAGCTTTCTTT.

The V gene is TRBV6-5, the J gene TRBJ1-2; 7 nucleotides line up with TRBD1. Trimming took 6 bases from V and 3 from J; bases not matched to a gene: 10. CDR3 length: 15 residues. CDR1 is MNHEY and CDR2 is SVGAGI in the germline V gene. The CDR3 loop reads CASSSPVRGHYGYTF. The CDR3 DNA reads TGTGCCAGCAGCTCTCCGGTGAGGGGGCACTATGGCTACACCTTC.

The chain has TRBV28 and TRBJ2-7; D is possibly TRBD1 (6 bases). With 4 bases removed from V and 7 bases from J, the gap between germline ends came to 14 bases. From germline, CDR1 is MDHEN and CDR2 SYDVKM. The CDR3 sequence is 13 residues long. CDR3 protein: CASSSGQSWEQYF. In DNA form, the CDR3 reads TGTGCCAGCAGTTCCGGACAGTCTTGGGAGCAGTACTTC.